This T cell receptor (beta chain) came from a study of blood T cell repertoires in COVID-19. In the study overall: Collection of acute and convalescent COVID-19 samples took place in the United States, Italy and Spain. In each case, the material was cDNA or gDNA derived from T cells, B-cell-depleted T cells, or PBMCs.

This clone was observed once. Germline assignment: CDR1 LGHDT and CDR2 YNNKEL (reference sequence). The length of the CDR3 is 21 residues. Trimming left V 5 bases short and J 2 bases short, with 31 bases between. Those enrolled in Seattle joined during active infection and were followed longitudinally afterward. Original processing notes: Estimation of nucleated cell counts was performed using reference gene primer amplification. Assay used: immunoSEQ multiplex PCR; TCRdb lists only in-frame clones, some missing. D and trimming were read from the DNA, whereas the V and J calls and clone size are those reported in that table. The table includes about 180,000 clones, more than 85% detected once.

Sequencing was performed on peripheral blood. The clonotype comes from a man between 60 and 75 years old with COVID-19, enrolled during active disease. The V gene is TRBV3-1 (or the pseudogene TRBV3-2), the J gene TRBJ2-1; maybe TRBD2 (7 bases). CDR3 in amino acids: CASSAAPGQMIREGAYNEQFF. CDR3 in DNA: TGTGCCAGCAGCGCAGCACCGGGACAAATGATTAGGGAGGGAGCCTACAATGAGCAGTTCTTC.